What follows describes a single TCR beta chain. This entry comes from a study of blood T cell repertoires in COVID-19. Study-level information: PBMCs, B-cell-depleted T cells, or T cells were the source of the cDNA or gDNA that made up the material.

Measured with immunoSEQ multiplex PCR; TCRdb has only the in-frame clones, and not every one. The data contain under 300,000 clones, approximately 89% of them singletons. This CDR3 region has 12 residues. Germline V gene data show CDR1 as LGHNT and CDR2 as FRNRAP. V gave up 6 bases and J gave up 3 bases, with 8 bases separating them. What was sequenced was PBMCs or T cells enriched from blood (not recorded which). This clonotype was sampled from a woman aged 55-70 years who had recovered from COVID-19. This chain joins TRBV12-5 and TRBJ1-2; weak D call: TRBD1 (6 bases). DNA for the CDR3: TGTGCTAGTGGACAGGGTTACTATGGCTACACCTTC. Its protein product is CASGQGYYGYTF.